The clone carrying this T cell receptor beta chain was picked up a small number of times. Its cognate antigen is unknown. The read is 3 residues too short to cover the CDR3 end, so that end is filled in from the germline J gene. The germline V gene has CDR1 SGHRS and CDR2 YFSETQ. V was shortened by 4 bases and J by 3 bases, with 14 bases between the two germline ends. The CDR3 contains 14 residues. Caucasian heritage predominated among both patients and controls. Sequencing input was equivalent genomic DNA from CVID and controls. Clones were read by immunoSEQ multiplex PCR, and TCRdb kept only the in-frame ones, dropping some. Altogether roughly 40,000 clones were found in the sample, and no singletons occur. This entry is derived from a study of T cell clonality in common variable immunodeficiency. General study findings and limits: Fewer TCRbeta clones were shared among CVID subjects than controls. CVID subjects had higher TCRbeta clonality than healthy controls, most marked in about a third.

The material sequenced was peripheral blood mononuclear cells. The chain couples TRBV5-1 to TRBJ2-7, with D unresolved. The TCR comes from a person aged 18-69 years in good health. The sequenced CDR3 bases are TGCGCCAGCAGCGGATCAGAGCGACTCTACGAG. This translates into CASSGSERLYE. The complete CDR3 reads CASSGSERLYEQYF.